The source of this TCR beta chain is a study of cytomegalovirus exposure and HLA in healthy donors. Vbeta (60) and Jbeta (13) primers were used in the PCR. Only in-frame clones appear in the TCRdb table, and some are missing; sequencing was by immunoSEQ multiplex PCR. The sample lists under 150,000 clones, roughly 83% seen once, with 1% to 1.5% in the top ten. The V end was cut by 3 bases, the J end by 0 bases, with 13 bases between. There are 16 residues in the CDR3. The germline CDR1 and CDR2 sequences are LNHDA and SQIVND (reference sequence). This clone showed up just once. What it binds is unknown. Study-level results: Diagnosis of cytomegalovirus status made by the classifier reportedly showed high specificity and sensitivity. The authors later linked a missense DCLRE1C variant to TCR beta V- and J-gene trimming. It emerged from a later analysis that several of the most significant clusters appeared to be linked to common viral pathogens. The study had only CMV serostatus as immune exposure information.

The V and J genes are TRBV19 and TRBJ2-3; tentative D call: TRBD1 (6 bases). The sequence derives from a girl aged 2 to 10 in good health and CMV-seronegative. The sequenced sample consisted of PBMCs. The CDR3 DNA reads as TGTGCCAGTAGTATTGGGGCCAGGGGAAGCACAGATACGCAGTATTTT. It encodes CASSIGARGSTDTQYF.